This TCR beta chain was found in a study of immune evolution from preneoplasia to lung adenocarcinoma. Regarding the study as a whole: Top clone frequencies peaked in normal lung, apparently declining through invasive adenocarcinoma.

Each case's diagnosis was confirmed by two pathologists on H&E. Nucleic acids came from premalignant or tumor cells enriched by macro-dissection. The repertoire was sequenced with immunoSEQ multiplex PCR; TCRdb's copy has only in-frame clones and lacks some. The sample has 5,000 or so clones; about 80% are singletons. The CDR3 length is 12 residues. Per germline, CDR1 KGHSH and CDR2 LQKENI. Trimming removed 3 bases at V and 6 bases at J, with 9 bases between. This clone was seen more than once but under ten times. Antigen unknown. The rearrangement uses TRBV18 and TRBJ2-7, with no clear D. Sequencing was done on a sample of FFPE minimally invasive lung adenocarcinoma tissue. This receptor was taken from a person aged 70 to 85 with lung adenocarcinoma. CDR3 amino acids: CASSPGSSEQYF. CDR3 DNA: TGTGCCAGCTCACCGGGGTCGTCCGAGCAGTACTTC.